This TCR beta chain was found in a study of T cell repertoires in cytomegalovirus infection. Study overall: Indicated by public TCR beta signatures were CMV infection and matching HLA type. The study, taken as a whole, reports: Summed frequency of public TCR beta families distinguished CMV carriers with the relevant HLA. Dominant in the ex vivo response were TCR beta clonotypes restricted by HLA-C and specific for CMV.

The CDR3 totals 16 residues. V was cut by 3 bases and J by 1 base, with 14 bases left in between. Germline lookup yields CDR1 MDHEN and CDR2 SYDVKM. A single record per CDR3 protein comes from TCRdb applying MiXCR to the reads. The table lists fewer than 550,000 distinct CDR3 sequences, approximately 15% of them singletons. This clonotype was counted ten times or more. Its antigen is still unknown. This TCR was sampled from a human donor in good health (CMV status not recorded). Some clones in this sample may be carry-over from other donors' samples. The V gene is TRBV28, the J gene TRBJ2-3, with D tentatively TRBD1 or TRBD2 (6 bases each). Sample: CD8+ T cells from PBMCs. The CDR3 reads CASSFDGGEGTDTQYF. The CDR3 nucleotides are TGTGCCAGCAGTTTTGACGGGGGCGAAGGCACAGATACGCAGTATTTT.